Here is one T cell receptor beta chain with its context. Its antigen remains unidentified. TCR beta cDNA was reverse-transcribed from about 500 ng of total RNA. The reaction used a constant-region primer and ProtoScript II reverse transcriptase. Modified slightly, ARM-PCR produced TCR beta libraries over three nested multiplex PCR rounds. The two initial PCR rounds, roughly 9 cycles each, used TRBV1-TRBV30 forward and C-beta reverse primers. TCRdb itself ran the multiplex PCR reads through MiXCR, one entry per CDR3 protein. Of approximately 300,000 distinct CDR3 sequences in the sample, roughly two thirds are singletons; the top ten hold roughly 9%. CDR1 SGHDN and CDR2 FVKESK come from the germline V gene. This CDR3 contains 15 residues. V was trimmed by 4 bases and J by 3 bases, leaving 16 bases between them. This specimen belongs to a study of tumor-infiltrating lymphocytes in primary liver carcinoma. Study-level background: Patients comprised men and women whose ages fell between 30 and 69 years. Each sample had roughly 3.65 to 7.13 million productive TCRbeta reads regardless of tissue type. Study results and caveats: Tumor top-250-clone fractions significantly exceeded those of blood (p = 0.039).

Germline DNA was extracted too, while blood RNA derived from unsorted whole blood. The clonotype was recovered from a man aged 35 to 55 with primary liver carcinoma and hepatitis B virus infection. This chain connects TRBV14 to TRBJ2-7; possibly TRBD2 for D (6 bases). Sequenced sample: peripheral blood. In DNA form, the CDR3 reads TGTGCCAGCAGCCCGAATAGCGGACAATTCTACGAGCAGTACTTC. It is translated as CASSPNSGQFYEQYF.